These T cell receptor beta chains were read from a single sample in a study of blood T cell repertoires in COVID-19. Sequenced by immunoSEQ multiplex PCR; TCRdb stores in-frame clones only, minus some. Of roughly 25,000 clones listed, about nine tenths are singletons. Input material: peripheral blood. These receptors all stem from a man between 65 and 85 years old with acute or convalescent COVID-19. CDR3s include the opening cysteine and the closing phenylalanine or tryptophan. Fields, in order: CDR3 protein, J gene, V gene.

CDR3 protein: CASSMGQEYEQYF
J gene: TRBJ2-7
V gene: TRBV19

CDR3 protein: CASSQVQGATKTQYF
J gene: TRBJ2-5
V gene: TRBV14

CDR3 protein: CASSQSGETQYF
J gene: TRBJ2-5
V gene: TRBV3-1/TRBV3-2

CDR3 protein: CASRVGQGAYSNQPQHF
J gene: TRBJ1-5
V gene: TRBV19

CDR3 protein: CAWSGGEGQPQHF
J gene: TRBJ1-5
V gene: TRBV30

CDR3 protein: CASMVGQGVQETQYF
J gene: TRBJ2-5
V gene: TRBV27

CDR3 protein: CASSPRRTSGGAQETQYF
J gene: TRBJ2-5
V gene: TRBV7-2

CDR3 protein: CASSPNSRLVQETQYF
J gene: TRBJ2-5
V gene: TRBV19

CDR3 protein: CASSLVGAENTEAFF
J gene: TRBJ1-1
V gene: TRBV7-9

CDR3 protein: CASSQQGQNTEAFF
J gene: TRBJ1-1
V gene: TRBV2

CDR3 protein: CASSGRLAGNTGELFF
J gene: TRBJ2-2
V gene: TRBV9

CDR3 protein: CASSDRGQATGNTIYF
J gene: TRBJ1-3
V gene: TRBV6-1

CDR3 protein: CASSPDTVSGANVLTF
J gene: TRBJ2-6
V gene: TRBV5-1

CDR3 protein: CASSPLGGTEKLFF
J gene: TRBJ1-4
V gene: TRBV9

CDR3 protein: CASSPLTGFGATNEKLFF
J gene: TRBJ1-4
V gene: TRBV18

CDR3 protein: CASSPGQGNEQFF
J gene: TRBJ2-1
V gene: TRBV5-1

CDR3 protein: CASSLGVAGANVLTF
J gene: TRBJ2-6
V gene: TRBV7-8

CDR3 protein: CSGGTGGLGDTQYF
J gene: TRBJ2-3
V gene: TRBV29-1

CDR3 protein: CASSLNPTGTSGRAAEQFF
J gene: TRBJ2-1
V gene: TRBV5-1

CDR3 protein: CASCDRDSSYEQYF
J gene: TRBJ2-7
V gene: TRBV18

CDR3 protein: CASSLAGQIYGYTF
J gene: TRBJ1-2
V gene: TRBV7-9

CDR3 protein: CARGTGAGSGANVLTF
J gene: TRBJ2-6
V gene: TRBV2

CDR3 protein: CATRSTSGRTDTQYF
J gene: TRBJ2-3
V gene: TRBV24-1

CDR3 protein: CASSPGDTRSSGNTIYF
J gene: TRBJ1-3
V gene: TRBV18

CDR3 protein: CASTKGGLAGNNEQFF
J gene: TRBJ2-1
V gene: TRBV5-4

CDR3 protein: CASSVRRGGSEKLFF
J gene: TRBJ1-4
V gene: TRBV27

CDR3 protein: CASSWDSPYEQYF
J gene: TRBJ2-7
V gene: TRBV27

CDR3 protein: CASSVGPQGNTIYF
J gene: TRBJ1-3
V gene: TRBV9

CDR3 protein: CASSDFRIAEAFF
J gene: TRBJ1-1
V gene: TRBV25-1

CDR3 protein: CASSIRDRDTDTQYF
J gene: TRBJ2-3
V gene: TRBV19

CDR3 protein: CASSLDGGGSGNTIYF
J gene: TRBJ1-3
V gene: TRBV7-9

CDR3 protein: CASSKDGTLNTEAFF
J gene: TRBJ1-1
V gene: TRBV7-2

CDR3 protein: CASDPLGTSILEQYF
J gene: TRBJ2-7
V gene: TRBV6-5

CDR3 protein: CASSAGTFNEKLFF
J gene: TRBJ1-4
V gene: TRBV9

CDR3 protein: CASSAGQGNTEAFF
J gene: TRBJ1-1
V gene: TRBV25-1

CDR3 protein: CASSKATGGALGYTF
J gene: TRBJ1-2
V gene: TRBV21-1

CDR3 protein: CASSRGLRETQYF
J gene: TRBJ2-5
V gene: TRBV27

CDR3 protein: CSASFLGEQYF
J gene: TRBJ2-7
V gene: TRBV20-1

CDR3 protein: CASSRDRRNIQYF
J gene: TRBJ2-4
V gene: TRBV7-2

CDR3 protein: CASSISVLSGNTIYF
J gene: TRBJ1-3
V gene: TRBV19

CDR3 protein: CASSSGTEAVAKNIQYF
J gene: TRBJ2-4
V gene: TRBV25-1

CDR3 protein: CASSPDRGFSYEQYF
J gene: TRBJ2-7
V gene: TRBV5-6

CDR3 protein: CASSTPSGIWVGELFF
J gene: TRBJ2-2
V gene: TRBV19

CDR3 protein: CASSGERRWNTEAFF
J gene: TRBJ1-1
V gene: TRBV27

CDR3 protein: CAISDSLANYGYTF
J gene: TRBJ1-2
V gene: TRBV10-3

CDR3 protein: CAISEPGTGASKLFF
J gene: TRBJ1-4
V gene: TRBV10-3

CDR3 protein: CASSREGQVTEQFF
J gene: TRBJ2-1
V gene: TRBV7-8